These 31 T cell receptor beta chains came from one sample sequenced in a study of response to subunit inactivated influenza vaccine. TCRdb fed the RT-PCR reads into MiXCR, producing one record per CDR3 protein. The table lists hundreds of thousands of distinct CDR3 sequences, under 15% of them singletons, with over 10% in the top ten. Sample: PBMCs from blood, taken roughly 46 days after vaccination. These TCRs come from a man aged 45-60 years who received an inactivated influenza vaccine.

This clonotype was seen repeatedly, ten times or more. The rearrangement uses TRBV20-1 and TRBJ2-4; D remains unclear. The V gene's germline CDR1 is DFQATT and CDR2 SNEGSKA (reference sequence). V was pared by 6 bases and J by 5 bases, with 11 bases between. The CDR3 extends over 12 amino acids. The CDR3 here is CSASDLENIQYF. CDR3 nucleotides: TGCAGTGCCAGTGACCTTGAAAACATTCAGTACTTC.

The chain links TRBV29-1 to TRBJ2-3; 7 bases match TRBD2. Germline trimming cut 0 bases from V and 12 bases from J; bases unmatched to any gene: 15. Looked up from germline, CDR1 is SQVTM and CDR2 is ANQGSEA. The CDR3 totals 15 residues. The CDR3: CSVEDLRLAYGSQYF. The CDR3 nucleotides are TGCAGCGTTGAAGATCTTCGACTAGCCTACGGAAGCCAGTATTTT.

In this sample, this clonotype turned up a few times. The CDR3 is CASSFVDRNNEQFF. The CDR3 DNA follows: TGTGCCAGCAGTTTCGTGGACAGAAACAATGAGCAGTTCTTC. The V and J genes are TRBV28 and TRBJ2-1; possibly TRBD1 for D (6 bases). Trimming shortened V by 3 bases and J by 5 bases, and 11 bases separated the two germline ends. The CDR3 is 14 amino acids. In germline, CDR1 is MDHEN, CDR2 SYDVKM.

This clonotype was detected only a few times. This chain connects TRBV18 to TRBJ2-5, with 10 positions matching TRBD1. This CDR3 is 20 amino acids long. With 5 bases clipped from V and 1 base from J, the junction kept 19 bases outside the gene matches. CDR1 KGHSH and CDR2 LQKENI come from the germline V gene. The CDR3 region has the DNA TGTGCCAGCTCAACAACGTTCCGGGACAGGGGAACTCAACTCCAAGAGACCCAGTACTTC. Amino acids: CASSTTFRDRGTQLQETQYF.

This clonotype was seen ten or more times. The CDR3 DNA sequence: TGCAGCGCCTGGGACAGGGGGCTTGCTACCGGGGAGCTGTTTTTT. It is translated as CSAWDRGLATGELFF. This chain joins TRBV29-1 and TRBJ2-2; TRBD1 matches 12 bases. Germline loops: CDR1 SQVTM, CDR2 ANQGSEA. The J segment lost 5 bases and the V segment lost 7 bases, leaving 8 bases of the junction unmatched. This CDR3 contains 15 residues.

CDR3 protein: CASSQALYAGGSIEQYF. CDR3 DNA sequence: TGTGCCAGCAGCCAAGCGTTATATGCGGGGGGGTCGATTGAGCAGTATTTT. The gene calls are TRBV4-2 and TRBJ2-3, with TRBD2 matching over 9 bases. Trimming took 1 base from V and 11 from J; bases not matched to a gene: 16. The CDR3 covers 17 residues. CDR1 and CDR2 (germline): LGHNA, YNFKEQ.

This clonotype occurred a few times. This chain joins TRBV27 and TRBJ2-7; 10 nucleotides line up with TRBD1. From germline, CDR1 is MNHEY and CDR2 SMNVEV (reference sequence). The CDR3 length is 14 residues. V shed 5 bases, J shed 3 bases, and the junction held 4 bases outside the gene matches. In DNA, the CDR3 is TGTGCCAGCAGTGTAGGACAGGGGGGCTACGAGCAGTACTTC. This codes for CASSVGQGGYEQYF.

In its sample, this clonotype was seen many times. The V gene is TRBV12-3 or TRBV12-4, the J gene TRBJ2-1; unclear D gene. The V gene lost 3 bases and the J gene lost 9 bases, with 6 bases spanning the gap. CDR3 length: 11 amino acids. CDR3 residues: CASSLRFEQFF. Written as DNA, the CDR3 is TGTGCCAGCAGTTTGCGGTTTGAGCAGTTCTTC.

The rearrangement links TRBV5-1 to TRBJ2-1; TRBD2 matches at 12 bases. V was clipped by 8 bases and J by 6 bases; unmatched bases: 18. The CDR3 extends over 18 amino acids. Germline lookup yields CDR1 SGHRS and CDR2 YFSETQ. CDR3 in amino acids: CASRFGLAGGPQSNEQFF. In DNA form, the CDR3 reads TGCGCCAGTAGGTTTGGCCTAGCGGGAGGGCCCCAGAGCAATGAGCAGTTCTTC.

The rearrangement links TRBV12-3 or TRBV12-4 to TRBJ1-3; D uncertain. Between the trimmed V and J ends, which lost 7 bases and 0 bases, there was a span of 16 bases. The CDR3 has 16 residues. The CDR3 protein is CASIIGRTISGNTIYF. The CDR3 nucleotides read TGTGCCAGCATCATAGGACGGACGATCTCTGGAAACACCATATATTTT.

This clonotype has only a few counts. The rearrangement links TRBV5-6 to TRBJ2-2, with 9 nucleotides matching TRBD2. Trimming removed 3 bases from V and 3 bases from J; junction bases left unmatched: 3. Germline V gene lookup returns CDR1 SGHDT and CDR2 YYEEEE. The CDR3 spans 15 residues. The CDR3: CASSWGLADTGELFF. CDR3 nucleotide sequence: TGTGCCAGCAGCTGGGGACTAGCAGACACCGGGGAGCTGTTTTTT.

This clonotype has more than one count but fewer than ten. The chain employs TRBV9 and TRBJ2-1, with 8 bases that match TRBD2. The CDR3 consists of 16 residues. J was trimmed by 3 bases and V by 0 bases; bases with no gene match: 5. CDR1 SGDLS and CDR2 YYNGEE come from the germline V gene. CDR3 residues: CASSVELAENYNEQFF. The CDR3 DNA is TGTGCCAGCAGCGTAGAACTAGCGGAGAACTACAATGAGCAGTTCTTC.

CDR3 protein: CASRAGPHTDTQYF. In DNA, the CDR3 is TGTGCCAGCCGAGCAGGGCCACACACAGATACGCAGTATTTT. The J gene is TRBJ2-3, the V gene TRBV12-3 or TRBV12-4; D might be TRBD1 (5 bases). The CDR3 is 14 residues long. Trimming removed 8 bases from V and 2 bases from J, with 14 bases in between.

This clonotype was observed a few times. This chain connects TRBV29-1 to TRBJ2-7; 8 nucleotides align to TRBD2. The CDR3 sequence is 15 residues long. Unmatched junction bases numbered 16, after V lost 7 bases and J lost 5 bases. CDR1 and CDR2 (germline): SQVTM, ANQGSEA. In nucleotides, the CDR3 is TGCAGCGCTCTGGGGTCATCGAGCGGGAGCAACGAGCAGTACTTC. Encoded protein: CSALGSSSGSNEQYF.

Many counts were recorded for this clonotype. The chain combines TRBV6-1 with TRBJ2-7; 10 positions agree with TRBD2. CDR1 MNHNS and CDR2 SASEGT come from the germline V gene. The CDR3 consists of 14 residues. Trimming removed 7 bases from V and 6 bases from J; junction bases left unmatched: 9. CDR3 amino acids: CASKRTSGSFEQYF. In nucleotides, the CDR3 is TGTGCCAGCAAGCGGACTAGCGGTTCTTTCGAGCAGTACTTC.

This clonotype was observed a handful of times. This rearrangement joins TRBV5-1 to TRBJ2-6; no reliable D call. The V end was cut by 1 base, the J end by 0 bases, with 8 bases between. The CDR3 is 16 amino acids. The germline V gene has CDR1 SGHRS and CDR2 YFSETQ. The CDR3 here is CASSLQPNSGANVLTF. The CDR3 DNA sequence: TGCGCCAGCAGCTTGCAGCCGAACTCTGGGGCCAACGTCCTGACTTTC.

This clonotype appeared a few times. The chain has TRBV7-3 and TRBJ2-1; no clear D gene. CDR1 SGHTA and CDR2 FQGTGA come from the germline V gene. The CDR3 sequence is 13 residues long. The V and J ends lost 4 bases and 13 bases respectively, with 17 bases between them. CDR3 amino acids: CASSSSPDTSQFF. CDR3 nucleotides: TGTGCCAGCAGCTCCTCCCCAGACACTTCTCAGTTCTTC.

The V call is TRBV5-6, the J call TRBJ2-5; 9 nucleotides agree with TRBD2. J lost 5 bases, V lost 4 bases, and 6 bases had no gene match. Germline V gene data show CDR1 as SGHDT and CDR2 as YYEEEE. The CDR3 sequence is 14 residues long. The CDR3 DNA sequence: TGTGCCAGCAGCCGGGGGACTAGCTCCGAGACCCAGTACTTC. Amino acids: CASSRGTSSETQYF. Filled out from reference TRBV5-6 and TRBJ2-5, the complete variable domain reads DAGVTQSPTHLIKTRGQQVTLRCSPKSGHDTVSWYQQALGQGPQFIFQYYEEEERQRGNFPDRFSGHQFPNYSSELNVNALLLGDSALYLCASSRGTSSETQYFGPGTRLLVL.

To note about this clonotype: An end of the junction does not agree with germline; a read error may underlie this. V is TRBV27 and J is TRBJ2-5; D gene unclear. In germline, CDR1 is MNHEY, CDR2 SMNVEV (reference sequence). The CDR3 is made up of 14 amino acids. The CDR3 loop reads CASSLFGYQETQHF. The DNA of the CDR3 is TGTGCCAGCAGTTTATTCGGCTACCAAGAGACCCAGCACTTC.

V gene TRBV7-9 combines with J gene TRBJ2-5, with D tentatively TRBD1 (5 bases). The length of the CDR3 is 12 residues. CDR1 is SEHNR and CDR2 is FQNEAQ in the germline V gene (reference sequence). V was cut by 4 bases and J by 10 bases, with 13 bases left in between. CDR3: CASSSQGPDQYF. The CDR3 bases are TGTGCCAGCAGCTCGCAGGGTCCGGACCAGTACTTC. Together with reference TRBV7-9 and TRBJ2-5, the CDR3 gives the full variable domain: DTGVSQNPRHKITKRGQNVTFRCDPISEHNRLYWYRQTLGQGPEFLTYFQNEAQLEKSRLLSDRFSAERPKGSFSTLEIQRTEQGDSAMYLCASSSQGPDQYFGPGTRLLVL.

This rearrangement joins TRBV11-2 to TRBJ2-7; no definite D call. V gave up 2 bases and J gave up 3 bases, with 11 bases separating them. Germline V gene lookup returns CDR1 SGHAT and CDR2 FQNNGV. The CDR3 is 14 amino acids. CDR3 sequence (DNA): TGTGCCAGCAGCTTATACCCAAGCGACTACGAGCAGTACTTC. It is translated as CASSLYPSDYEQYF.

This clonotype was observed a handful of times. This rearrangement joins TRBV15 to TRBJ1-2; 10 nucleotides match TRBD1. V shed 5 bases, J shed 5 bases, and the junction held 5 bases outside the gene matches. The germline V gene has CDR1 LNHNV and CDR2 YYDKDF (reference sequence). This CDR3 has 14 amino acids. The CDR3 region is CATSPDRGPYGYTF. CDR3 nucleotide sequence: TGTGCCACCAGCCCTGACAGGGGGCCGTATGGCTACACCTTC.

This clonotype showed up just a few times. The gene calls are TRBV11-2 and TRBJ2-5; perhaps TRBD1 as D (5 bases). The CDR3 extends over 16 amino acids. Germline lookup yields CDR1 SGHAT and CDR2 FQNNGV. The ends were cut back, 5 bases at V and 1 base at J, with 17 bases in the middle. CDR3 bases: TGTGCCAGCAGCACACACCGAACAGGCTTCCAAGAGACCCAGTACTTC. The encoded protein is CASSTHRTGFQETQYF.

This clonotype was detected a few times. CDR3 amino acids: CSTRTGGLNTEAFF. CDR3 DNA sequence: TGCAGCACCCGGACAGGGGGCTTGAACACTGAAGCTTTCTTT. The J gene is TRBJ1-1, the V gene TRBV29-1; 11 nucleotides line up with TRBD1. The length of the CDR3 is 14 residues. The V segment lost 8 bases and the J segment 0 bases; nucleotides outside the gene matches: 5. Germline CDR1 reads SQVTM; CDR2 reads ANQGSEA. The full variable domain, its missing parts supplied by reference TRBV29-1 and TRBJ1-1, is SAVISQKPSRDICQRGTSLTIQCQVDSQVTMMFWYRQQPGQSLTLIATANQGSEATYESGFVIDKFPISRPNLTFSTLTVSNMSPEDSSIYLCSTRTGGLNTEAFFGQGTRLTVV.

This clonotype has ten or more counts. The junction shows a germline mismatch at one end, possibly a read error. The CDR3 nucleotides are TGTGCCAGCAGTTCACTAGTTGAGGAGTTCTTC. Encoded protein: CASSSLVEEFF. V usage is TRBV6-5 and J usage is TRBJ2-1, with D tentatively TRBD2 (5 bases). Germline V lookup: CDR1 MNHEY, CDR2 SVGAGI. CDR3 length equals 11 residues.

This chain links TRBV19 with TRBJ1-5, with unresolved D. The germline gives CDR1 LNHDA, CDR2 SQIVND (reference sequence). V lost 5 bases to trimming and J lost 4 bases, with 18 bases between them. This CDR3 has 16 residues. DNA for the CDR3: TGTGCCAGTAGTTTGGAGTGGAAGTTGATAAATCAGCCCCAGCATTTT. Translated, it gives CASSLEWKLINQPQHF.

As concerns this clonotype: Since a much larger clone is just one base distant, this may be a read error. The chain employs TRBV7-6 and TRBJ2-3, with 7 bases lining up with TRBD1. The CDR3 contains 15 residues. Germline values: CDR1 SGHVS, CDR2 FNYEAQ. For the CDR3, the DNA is TGTGCCAGCTGCTTTGGGACAGCTAGCACAGATACGCAGTATTTT. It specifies CASCFGTASTDTQYF.

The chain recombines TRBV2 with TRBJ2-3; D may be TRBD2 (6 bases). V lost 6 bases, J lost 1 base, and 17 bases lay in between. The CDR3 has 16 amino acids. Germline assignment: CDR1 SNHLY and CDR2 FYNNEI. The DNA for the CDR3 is TGTGCCAGCAGGCGGGGACTTCTTCCAGGCACAGATACGCAGTATTTT. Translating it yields CASRRGLLPGTDTQYF.

CDR3 loop: CASSPRSSYNSPLHF. In nucleotides, the CDR3 is TGTGCCAGCAGCCCCCGGAGCTCCTATAATTCACCCCTCCACTTT. The V call is TRBV6-1, the J call TRBJ1-6; D unresolved. The CDR3 extends over 15 amino acids. The V and J ends lost 6 bases and 0 bases respectively, with 9 bases between them. The V gene's germline CDR1 is MNHNS and CDR2 SASEGT.

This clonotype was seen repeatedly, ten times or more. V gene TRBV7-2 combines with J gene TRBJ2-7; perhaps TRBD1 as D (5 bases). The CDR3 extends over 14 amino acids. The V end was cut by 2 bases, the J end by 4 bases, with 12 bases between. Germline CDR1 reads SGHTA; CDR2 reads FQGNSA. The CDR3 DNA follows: TGTGCCAGCAGCTTAAGCCAGGGTTTATACGAGCAGTACTTC. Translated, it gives CASSLSQGLYEQYF.

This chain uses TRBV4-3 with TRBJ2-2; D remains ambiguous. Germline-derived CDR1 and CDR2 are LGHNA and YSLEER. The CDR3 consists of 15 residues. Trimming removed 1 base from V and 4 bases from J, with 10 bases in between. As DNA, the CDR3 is TGCGCCAGCAGCCAAGTTTCCCAAATCACCGGGGAGCTGTTTTTT. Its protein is CASSQVSQITGELFF.